The 5 T cell receptor beta chains below were found in one sample sequenced in a study of CD4 T cells in relation to SARS-CoV-2 and coronaviruses. These receptors' antigens are unknown. Before the COVID-19 pandemic, during about 2011-2019, CD4+ T cells were taken from unexposed donors. Isolation of CD4+ T cells took place after about eleven days in culture. TCRdb keeps only in-frame clones here, not all; method: immunoSEQ multiplex PCR. Of more than 15,000 clones listed, roughly four fifths are singletons. Source material: CD4+ T cells from PBMCs, cultured in vitro. All receptors derive from a human donor in good health.

This clone was picked up a small number of times. V and J are TRBV12-5 and TRBJ2-2; 7 nucleotides agree with TRBD2. Germline V gene data show CDR1 as LGHNT and CDR2 as FRNRAP. The CDR3 sequence is 14 residues long. J lost 6 bases, V lost 1 base, and 2 bases had no gene match. The CDR3 loop is CASGLGTSPGELFF. In DNA form, the CDR3 reads TGTGCTAGTGGTTTGGGGACTAGTCCCGGGGAGCTGTTTTTT.

This clone was detected only once. This chain uses TRBV19 with TRBJ2-7; D is unclear. The V and J ends lost 5 bases and 7 bases respectively, with 9 bases between them. Germline V gene lookup returns CDR1 LNHDA and CDR2 SQIVND (reference sequence). There are 11 residues in the CDR3. The DNA of the CDR3 is TGTGCCAGTAGTTCTTTTGGTGAGCAGTACTTC. Amino acids: CASSSFGEQYF.

The rearrangement joins TRBV2 to TRBJ1-2; D unresolved. The V gene lost 9 bases and the J gene lost 8 bases, with 22 bases spanning the gap. The CDR3 extends over 14 amino acids. The germline CDR1 and CDR2 sequences are SNHLY and FYNNEI. CDR3 sequence reads: CASPRELFDGGYTF. In DNA, the CDR3 is TGTGCCAGTCCCCGGGAGTTATTTGACGGGGGCTACACCTTC.

CDR3 loop: CAISETDSYSYNEQFF. CDR3 nucleotides: TGTGCCATCAGTGAGACGGACTCCTACTCCTACAATGAGCAGTTCTTC. The chain links TRBV10-3 to TRBJ2-1; D may be TRBD2 (5 bases). The germline CDR1 and CDR2 sequences are ENHRY and SYGVKD. This CDR3 has 16 residues. Trimming cost V 2 bases and J 0 bases, with 11 bases left between them.

This chain joins TRBV19 and TRBJ2-7; 9 bases line up with TRBD1. With V trimmed by 5 bases and J by 3 bases, 8 bases remained unmatched. This CDR3 contains 15 residues. CDR1 is LNHDA, CDR2 SQIVND, per germline (reference sequence). CDR3 sequence (DNA): TGTGCCAGTAGTTCCACAGGGGGCTTACACTACGAGCAGTACTTC. Protein product: CASSSTGGLHYEQYF.